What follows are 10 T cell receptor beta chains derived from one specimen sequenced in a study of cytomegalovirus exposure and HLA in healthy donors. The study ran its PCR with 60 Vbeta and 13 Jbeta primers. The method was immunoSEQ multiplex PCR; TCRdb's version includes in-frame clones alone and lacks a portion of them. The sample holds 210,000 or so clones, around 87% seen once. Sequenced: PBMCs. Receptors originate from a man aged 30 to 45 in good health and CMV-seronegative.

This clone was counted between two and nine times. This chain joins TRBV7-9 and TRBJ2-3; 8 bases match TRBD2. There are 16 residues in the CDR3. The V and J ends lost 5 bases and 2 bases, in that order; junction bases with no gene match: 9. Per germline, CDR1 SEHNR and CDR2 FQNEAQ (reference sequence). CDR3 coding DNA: TGTGCCAGCAGCCCCTTAGCGGGGTCTACCACAGATACGCAGTATTTT. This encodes CASSPLAGSTTDTQYF.

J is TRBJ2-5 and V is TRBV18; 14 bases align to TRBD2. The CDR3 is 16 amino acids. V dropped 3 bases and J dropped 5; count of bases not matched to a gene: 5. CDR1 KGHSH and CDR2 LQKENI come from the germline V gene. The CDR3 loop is CASSPGTSGRGETQYF. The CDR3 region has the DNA TGTGCCAGCTCACCGGGGACTAGCGGGAGAGGGGAGACCCAGTACTTC.

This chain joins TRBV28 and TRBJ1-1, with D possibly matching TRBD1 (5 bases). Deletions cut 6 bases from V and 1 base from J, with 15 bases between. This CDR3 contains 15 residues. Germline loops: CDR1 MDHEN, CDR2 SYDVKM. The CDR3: CASRERRGGNTEAFF. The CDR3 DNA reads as TGTGCCAGCAGGGAACGGAGGGGTGGGAACACTGAAGCTTTCTTT. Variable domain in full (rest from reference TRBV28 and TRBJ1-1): DVKVTQSSRYLVKRTGEKVFLECVQDMDHENMFWYRQDPGLGLRLIYFSYDVKMKEKGDIPEGYSVSREKKERFSLILESASTNQTSMYLCASRERRGGNTEAFFGQGTRLTVV.

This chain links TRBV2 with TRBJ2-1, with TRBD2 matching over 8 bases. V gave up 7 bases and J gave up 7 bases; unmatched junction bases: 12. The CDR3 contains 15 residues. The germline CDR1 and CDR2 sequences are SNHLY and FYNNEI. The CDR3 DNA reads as TGTGCCAGCACCGGGACTAGTAGGGATAAAAATGAGCAGTTCTTC. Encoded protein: CASTGTSRDKNEQFF.

The CDR3 sequence is CASSRLAGTNEQFF. The CDR3 nucleotides are TGCGCCAGCAGCCGACTAGCGGGAACTAATGAGCAGTTCTTC. The chain carries TRBV5-1 and TRBJ2-1; TRBD2 agrees at 11 bases. Per the germline V gene, CDR1 is SGHRS and CDR2 is YFSETQ. The CDR3 has 14 amino acids. The junction had 4 bases not matched to a gene; V was cut back by 4 bases and J by 7 bases.

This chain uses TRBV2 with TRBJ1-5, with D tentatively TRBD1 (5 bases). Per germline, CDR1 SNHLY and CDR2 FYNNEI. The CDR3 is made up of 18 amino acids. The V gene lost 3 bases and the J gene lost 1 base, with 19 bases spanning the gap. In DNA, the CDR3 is TGTGCCAGCAGTGACAGGGAAGGTTCACCCAGGAGCAATCAGCCCCAGCATTTT. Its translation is CASSDREGSPRSNQPQHF.

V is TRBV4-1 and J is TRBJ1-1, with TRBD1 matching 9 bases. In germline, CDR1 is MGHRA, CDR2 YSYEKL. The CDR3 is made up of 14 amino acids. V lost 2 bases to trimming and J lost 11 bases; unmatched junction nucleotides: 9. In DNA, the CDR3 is TGCGCCAGCAGCCAAAACTCCGGGACAGGGAGCGCTTTCTTT. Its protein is CASSQNSGTGSAFF.

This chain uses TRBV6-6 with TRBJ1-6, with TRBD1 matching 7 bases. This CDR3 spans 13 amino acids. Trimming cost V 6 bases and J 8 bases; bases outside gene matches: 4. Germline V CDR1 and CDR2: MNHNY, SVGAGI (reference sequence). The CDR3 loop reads CASRSQGDSPLHF. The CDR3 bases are TGTGCCAGCAGGTCCCAGGGGGATTCACCCCTCCACTTT.

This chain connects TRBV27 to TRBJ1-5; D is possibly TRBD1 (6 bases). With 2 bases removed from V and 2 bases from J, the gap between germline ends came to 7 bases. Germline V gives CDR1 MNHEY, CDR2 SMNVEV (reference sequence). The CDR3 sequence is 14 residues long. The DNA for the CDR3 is TGTGCCAGCAGTTTAGGGACACGCAATCAGCCCCAGCATTTT. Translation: CASSLGTRNQPQHF.

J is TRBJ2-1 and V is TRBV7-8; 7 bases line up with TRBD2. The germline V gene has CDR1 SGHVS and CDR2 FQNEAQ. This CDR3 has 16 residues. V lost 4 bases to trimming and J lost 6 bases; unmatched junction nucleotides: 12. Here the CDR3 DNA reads TGTGCCAGCAGCTCCCCTAGCGGCCCGGCCCGCAATGAGCAGTTCTTC. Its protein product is CASSSPSGPARNEQFF.